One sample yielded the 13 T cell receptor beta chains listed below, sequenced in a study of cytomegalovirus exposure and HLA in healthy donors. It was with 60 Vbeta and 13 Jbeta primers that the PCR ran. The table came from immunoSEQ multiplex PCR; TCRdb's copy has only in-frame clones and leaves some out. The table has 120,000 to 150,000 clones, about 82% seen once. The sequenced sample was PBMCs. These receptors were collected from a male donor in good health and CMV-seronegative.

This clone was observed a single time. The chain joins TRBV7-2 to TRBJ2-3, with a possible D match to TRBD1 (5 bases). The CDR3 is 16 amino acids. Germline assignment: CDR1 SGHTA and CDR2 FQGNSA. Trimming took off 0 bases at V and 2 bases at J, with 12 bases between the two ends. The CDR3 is CASSLAGLSLTDTQYF. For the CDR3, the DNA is TGTGCCAGCAGCTTAGCGGGGCTTTCCCTCACAGATACGCAGTATTTT.

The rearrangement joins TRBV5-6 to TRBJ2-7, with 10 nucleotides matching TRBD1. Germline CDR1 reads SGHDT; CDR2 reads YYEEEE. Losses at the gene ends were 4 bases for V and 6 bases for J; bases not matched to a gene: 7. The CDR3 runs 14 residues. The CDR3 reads CASSPGTGVLEQYF. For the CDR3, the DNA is TGTGCCAGCAGCCCCGGGACAGGGGTTCTCGAGCAGTACTTC.

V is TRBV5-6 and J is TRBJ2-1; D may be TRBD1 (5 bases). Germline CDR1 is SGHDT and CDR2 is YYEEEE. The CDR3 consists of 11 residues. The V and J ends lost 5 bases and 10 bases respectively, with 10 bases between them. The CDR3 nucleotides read TGTGCCAGCAGTTTAACAGGCGAGCAGTTCTTC. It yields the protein CASSLTGEQFF.

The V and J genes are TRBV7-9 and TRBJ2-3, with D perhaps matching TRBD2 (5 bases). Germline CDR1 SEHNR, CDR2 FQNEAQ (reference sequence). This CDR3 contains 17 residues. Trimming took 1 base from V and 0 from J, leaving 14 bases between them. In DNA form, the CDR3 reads TGTGCCAGCAGCTTAGGGAGCGGAGCCTCTAGCACAGATACGCAGTATTTT. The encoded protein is CASSLGSGASSTDTQYF.

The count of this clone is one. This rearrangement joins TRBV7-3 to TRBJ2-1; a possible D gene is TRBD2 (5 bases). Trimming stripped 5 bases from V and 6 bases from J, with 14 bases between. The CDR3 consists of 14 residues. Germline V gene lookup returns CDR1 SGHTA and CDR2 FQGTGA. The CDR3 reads CASSPPTSPNEQFF. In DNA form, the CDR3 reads TGTGCCAGCAGCCCCCCTACTAGTCCCAATGAGCAGTTCTTC. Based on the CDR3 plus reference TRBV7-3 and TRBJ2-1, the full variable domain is GAGVSQTPSNKVTEKGKYVELRCDPISGHTALYWYRQSLGQGPEFLIYFQGTGAADDSGLPNDRFFAVRPEGSVSTLKIQRTERGDSAVYLCASSPPTSPNEQFFGPGTRLTVL.

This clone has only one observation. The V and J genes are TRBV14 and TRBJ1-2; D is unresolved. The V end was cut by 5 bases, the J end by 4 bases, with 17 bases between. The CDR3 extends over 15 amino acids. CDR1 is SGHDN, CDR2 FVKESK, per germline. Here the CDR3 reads CASSSRPQDGYGYTF. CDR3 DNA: TGTGCCAGCAGCTCAAGGCCCCAGGATGGCTATGGCTACACCTTC.

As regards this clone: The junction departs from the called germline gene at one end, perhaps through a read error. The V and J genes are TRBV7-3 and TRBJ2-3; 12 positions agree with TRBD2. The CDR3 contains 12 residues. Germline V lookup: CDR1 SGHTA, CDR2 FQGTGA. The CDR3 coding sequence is TGTGCCAGCAGCCCCCCTAGCGGGAGGGCCCATTTT. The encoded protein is CASSPPSGRAHF.

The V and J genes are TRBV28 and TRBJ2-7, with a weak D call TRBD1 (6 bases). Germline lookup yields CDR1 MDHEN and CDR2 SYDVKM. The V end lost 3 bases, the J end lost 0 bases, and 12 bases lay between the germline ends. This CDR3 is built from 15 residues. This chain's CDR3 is CASSFIRDTSYEQYF. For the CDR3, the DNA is TGTGCCAGCAGTTTCATCCGGGACACCTCCTACGAGCAGTACTTC.

The CDR3: CASSLGLSGARGSGNTIYF. Here the CDR3 DNA reads TGTGCCAGCAGCTTAGGCCTATCAGGGGCACGGGGCTCTGGAAACACCATATATTTT. J is TRBJ1-3 and V is TRBV11-2, with D perhaps matching TRBD1 (6 bases). This CDR3 contains 19 residues. Trimming cost V 1 base and J 0 bases, with 19 bases left between them. Germline V gene sequence: CDR1 SGHAT, CDR2 FQNNGV.

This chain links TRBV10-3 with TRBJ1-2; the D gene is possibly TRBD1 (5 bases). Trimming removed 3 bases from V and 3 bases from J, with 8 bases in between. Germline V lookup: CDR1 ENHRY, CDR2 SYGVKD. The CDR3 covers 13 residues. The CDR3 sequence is CAISDDSYYGYTF. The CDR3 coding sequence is TGTGCCATCAGTGACGACAGCTACTATGGCTACACCTTC.

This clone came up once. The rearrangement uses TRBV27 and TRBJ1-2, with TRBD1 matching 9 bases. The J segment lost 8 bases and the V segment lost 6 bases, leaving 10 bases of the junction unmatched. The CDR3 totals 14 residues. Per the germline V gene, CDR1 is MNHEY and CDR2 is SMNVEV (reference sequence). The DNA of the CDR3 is TGTGCCAGCAGAGAGACAGGGGGGCCCGGCGGCTACACCTTC. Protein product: CASRETGGPGGYTF.

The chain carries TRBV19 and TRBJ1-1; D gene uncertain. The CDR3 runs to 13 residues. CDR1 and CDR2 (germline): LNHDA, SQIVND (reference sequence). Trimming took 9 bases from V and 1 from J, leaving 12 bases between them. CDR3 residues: CASGERENTEAFF. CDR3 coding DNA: TGTGCCAGCGGGGAAAGGGAGAACACTGAAGCTTTCTTT.

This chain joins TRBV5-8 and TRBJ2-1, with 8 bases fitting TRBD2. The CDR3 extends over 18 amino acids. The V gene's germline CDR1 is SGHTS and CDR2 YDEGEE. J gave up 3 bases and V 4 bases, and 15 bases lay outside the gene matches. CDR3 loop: CASSPGRGGLRNYNEQFF. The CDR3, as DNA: TGTGCCAGCAGCCCCGGGAGGGGGGGCCTAAGGAACTACAATGAGCAGTTCTTC.